The clone carrying this T cell receptor (beta chain) was counted many times. This sample stems from a study of T cells in Graves' hyperthyroidism and ophthalmopathy. The length of the CDR3 is 13 residues. Per germline, CDR1 LGHDT and CDR2 YNNKEL (reference sequence). Between the trimmed V and J ends, which lost 4 bases and 9 bases, there was a span of 14 bases. Amplified TCR beta CDR3 regions derived from RNA transcripts. When the TCR CDR3 underwent first-round RT-PCR, the HTBI primer set was used. TCRdb re-analysed the multiplex PCR reads in MiXCR, keeping a single row per CDR3 protein. The sample contains 600,000 to 650,000 distinct CDR3 sequences, around 21% of which appear only once.

This receptor was obtained from a man younger than 45 with Graves' ophthalmopathy. Sequencing input: blood. This chain connects TRBV3-1 to TRBJ2-3, with D maybe TRBD2 (6 bases). The chain's CDR3 is CASSLIGSDTQYF. CDR3 DNA sequence: TGTGCCAGCAGCCTAATCGGGAGCGACACGCAGTATTTT.